The clone carrying this T cell receptor beta chain was counted a single time. Germline assignment: CDR1 MNHEY and CDR2 SMNVEV (reference sequence). The V and J ends lost 3 bases and 2 bases, in that order; junction bases with no gene match: 2. This CDR3 spans 14 amino acids. These data originate in a study of cytomegalovirus exposure and HLA in healthy donors. The PCR was carried out with 60 Vbeta primers and 13 Jbeta primers. The assay was immunoSEQ multiplex PCR, and TCRdb's table has in-frame clones only and misses some. The table lists around 130,000 clones, 84% of them singletons, with 2.5% to 3.5% in the top ten.

This sequence joins TRBV27 and TRBJ2-7; 9 bases align to TRBD1. The sample consisted of PBMCs. This clonotype was obtained from a woman aged 18-29 years in good health and CMV-seropositive. The CDR3 DNA follows: TGTGCCAGCAGTTTTACAGGGGGCGCCTACGAGCAGTACTTC. Residues: CASSFTGGAYEQYF.